This T cell receptor (beta chain) was recorded in a study of vaccination effects on CD4 cells after COVID-19. Overall study: Antigen-specific CD4+ T cells expanded by the ViraFEST assay with viral peptide pools were then sequenced. Both late and early after vaccination, a few convalescent patients were sampled. Cultures of about 2 million PBMC per well contained 10 IU/ml IL-2 plus 10 ug/ml peptides. Broader study findings: Convalescent patients numbered few in the study; early post-infection timepoints were missing entirely.

Regarding this clone: The antigen remains unidentified.

Profiling relied on immunoSEQ multiplex PCR, and the TCRdb table lists in-frame clones only, not all of them. This sample has around 44,000 clones, with approximately 82% found just once. This CDR3 has 16 amino acids. Germline CDR1 SGHRS, CDR2 YFSETQ. The V segment lost 4 bases and the J segment 3 bases; nucleotides outside the gene matches: 12. At the end of 10 days of culture, CD4+ T cells were isolated. Sometime from March through December 2020, the person acquired a SARS-CoV-2 infection that PCR confirmed. Every participant took two doses of the BNT162b2 or mRNA-1273 vaccine. This sequence was found in a human donor who had a prior SARS-CoV-2 infection. This rearrangement joins TRBV5-1 to TRBJ2-7; 8 bases line up with TRBD2. The sample was CD4+ T cells from PBMCs cultured without peptide, taken after COVID-19 vaccination. Here the CDR3 DNA reads TGCGCCAGCAGCCCTCCTTCGGGAGGGCCTCTCTACGAGCAGTACTTC. Residues: CASSPPSGGPLYEQYF.